This T cell receptor (beta chain) was retrieved from a study of blood T cells in healthy people across ages. This clonotype was found many times. With a J-beta primer mix and a sample-barcoded 5' primer, a second PCR ran about 6 to 11 cycles. TCRdb independently ran MiXCR on the 5' RACE reads; one entry per CDR3 protein. The data contain around 600,000 distinct CDR3 sequences, around 50% of them singletons. The sequence was collected from a man of 80 years or more in good health. Material: blood.

The CDR3 DNA sequence: TGTGCCAGCAGTTACGTAGGACAGGGGTCGTATGGCTACACCTTC. Translation: CASSYVGQGSYGYTF. The V gene is TRBV6-6, the J gene TRBJ1-2, with 9 bases that match TRBD1. The CDR3 has 15 amino acids. Looked up from germline, CDR1 is MNHNY and CDR2 is SVGAGI (reference sequence). V lost 2 bases to trimming and J lost 5 bases; unmatched junction nucleotides: 6.